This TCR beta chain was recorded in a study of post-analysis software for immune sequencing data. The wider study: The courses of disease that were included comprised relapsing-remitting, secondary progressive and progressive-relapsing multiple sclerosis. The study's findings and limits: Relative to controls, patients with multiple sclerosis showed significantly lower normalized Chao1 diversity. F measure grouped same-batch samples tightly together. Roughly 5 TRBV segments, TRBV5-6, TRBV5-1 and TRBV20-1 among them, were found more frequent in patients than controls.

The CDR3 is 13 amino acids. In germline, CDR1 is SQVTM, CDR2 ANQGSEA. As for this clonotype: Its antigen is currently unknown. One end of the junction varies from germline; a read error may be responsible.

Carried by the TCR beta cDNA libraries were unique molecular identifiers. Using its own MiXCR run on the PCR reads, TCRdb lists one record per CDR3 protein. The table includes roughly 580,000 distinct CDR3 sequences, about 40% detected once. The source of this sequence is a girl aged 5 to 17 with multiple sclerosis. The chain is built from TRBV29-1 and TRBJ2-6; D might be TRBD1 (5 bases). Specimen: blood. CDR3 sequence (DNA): TGCAGCGTTCAGAGCTCTGGGGCCAACGTCCGGACTTTC. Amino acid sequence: CSVQSSGANVRTF.